These 2 T cell receptor beta chains were all obtained from the same sample, sequenced in a study of blood T cell repertoires in COVID-19. Assay used: immunoSEQ multiplex PCR; TCRdb lists only in-frame clones, some missing. The repertoire holds under 200,000 clones, about 80% seen once, with 3% to 3.5% in the top ten. Sequenced sample: PBMCs or T cells enriched from blood (not recorded which). The receptors derive from a woman aged 55-75 years who had recovered from COVID-19.

V gene TRBV4-2 combines with J gene TRBJ2-7, with a weak D call TRBD1 (6 bases). Germline loops: CDR1 LGHNA, CDR2 YNFKEQ. The CDR3 is 15 amino acids. Trimming took 0 bases from V and 3 from J, leaving 12 bases between them. As DNA, the CDR3 is TGTGCCAGCAGCCAAGAAGGGACACCCGACTACGAGCAGTACTTC. Amino acids: CASSQEGTPDYEQYF.

The chain is built from TRBV5-1 and TRBJ2-1, with D maybe TRBD1 (5 bases). V was clipped by 4 bases and J by 7 bases, with 12 bases between them. Germline V lookup: CDR1 SGHRS, CDR2 YFSETQ. CDR3 length equals 13 residues. CDR3 DNA sequence: TGCGCCAGCAGCCCGACAGCTTCTAATGAGCAGTTCTTC. Protein sequence: CASSPTASNEQFF. The variable domain in full, with the rest retrieved from reference TRBV5-1 and TRBJ2-1, is KAGVTQTPRYLIKTRGQQVTLSCSPISGHRSVSWYQQTPGQGLQFLFEYFSETQRNKGNFPGRFSGRQFSNSRSEMNVSTLELGDSALYLCASSPTASNEQFFGPGTRLTVL.